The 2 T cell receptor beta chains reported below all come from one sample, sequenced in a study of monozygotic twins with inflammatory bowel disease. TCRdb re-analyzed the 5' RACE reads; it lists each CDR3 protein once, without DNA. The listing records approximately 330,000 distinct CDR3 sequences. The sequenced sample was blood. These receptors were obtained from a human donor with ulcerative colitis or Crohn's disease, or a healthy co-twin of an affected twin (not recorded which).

This chain's CDR3 is CASSQDRGGSGRMNEQFF. The J gene is TRBJ2-1, the V gene TRBV3-1; no DNA is available, so the TRBD2 call from TCRdb remains unchecked. CDR1 is LGHDT, CDR2 YNNKEL, per germline (reference sequence). The CDR3 runs to 18 residues.

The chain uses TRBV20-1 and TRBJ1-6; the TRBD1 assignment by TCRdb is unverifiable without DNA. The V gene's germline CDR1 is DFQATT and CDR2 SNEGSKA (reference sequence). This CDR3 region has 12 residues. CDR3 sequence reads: CSAREPGSPLHF.